Below are 20 T cell receptor beta chains sequenced from a single sample in a study of cytomegalovirus exposure and HLA in healthy donors. 13 Jbeta primers and 60 Vbeta primers were used for the PCR. Sequencing used immunoSEQ multiplex PCR; TCRdb keeps in-frame clones, though not all of them. The profile shows some 160,000 clones, 78% of them singletons. Sequencing input: PBMCs. These receptors all stem from a woman aged 40 to 49 in good health and CMV-seronegative.

This chain joins TRBV27 and TRBJ2-7; TRBD1 matches 9 bases. Germline values: CDR1 MNHEY, CDR2 SMNVEV (reference sequence). The ends lost 5 bases at V and 4 bases at J; junction bases unmatched: 9. This CDR3 is built from 15 residues. The CDR3 protein is CASSRPGTGRYEQYF. CDR3 in DNA: TGTGCCAGCAGTCGTCCCGGGACAGGGAGATACGAGCAGTACTTC.

This sequence joins TRBV6-4 and TRBJ1-1, with 9 bases aligning to TRBD1. The CDR3 is made up of 14 amino acids. Germline CDR1 MRHNA, CDR2 SNTAGT. The V segment lost 6 bases and the J segment 2 bases; nucleotides outside the gene matches: 4. CDR3 DNA: TGTGCCAGCAGGGAGGACAGGGGAAACACTGAAGCTTTCTTT. Its translation: CASREDRGNTEAFF.

This chain connects TRBV20-1 to TRBJ2-5; D is unclear. The germline CDR1 and CDR2 sequences are DFQATT and SNEGSKA (reference sequence). V was cut by 0 bases and J by 7 bases, with 6 bases left in between. The CDR3 runs 11 residues. CDR3 sequence: CSARDMATQYF. The CDR3 DNA reads as TGCAGTGCTAGAGATATGGCGACCCAGTACTTC.

A note on this clone: Since no conserved phenylalanine or tryptophan closes the CDR3, a read error is the likely cause. The genes are TRBV4-1 and TRBJ2-7, with D maybe TRBD1 (5 bases). CDR1 is MGHRA, CDR2 YSYEKL, per germline. Trimming left V 7 bases short and J 4 bases short, with 14 bases between. The CDR3 is 13 amino acids. CDR3 in DNA: TGCGCCAGCACCATGGGGCTAGGTTACGAGCAGTACTCC. It specifies CASTMGLGYEQYS.

Only one count was recorded for this clone. The chain has TRBV19 and TRBJ2-3, with D maybe TRBD1 (6 bases). Germline values: CDR1 LNHDA, CDR2 SQIVND (reference sequence). Trimming took off 4 bases at V and 1 base at J, with 18 bases between the two ends. The CDR3 contains 17 residues. CDR3 coding DNA: TGTGCCAGTAGTACGGACCCCACAGGGTTCGGCACAGATACGCAGTATTTT. This codes for CASSTDPTGFGTDTQYF.

The rearrangement links TRBV4-1 to TRBJ1-2, with D perhaps matching TRBD1 (6 bases). V lost 3 bases and J lost 0, with 14 bases in between. CDR3 length equals 16 residues. Germline V gene data show CDR1 as MGHRA and CDR2 as YSYEKL. CDR3 sequence reads: CASSQGGAGANYGYTF. DNA for the CDR3: TGCGCCAGCAGCCAGGGGGGGGCAGGGGCTAACTATGGCTACACCTTC.

V usage is TRBV5-6 and J usage is TRBJ1-1; the D is unclear. CDR3 size: 17 residues. Germline-derived CDR1 and CDR2 are SGHDT and YYEEEE. Between the trimmed V and J ends, which lost 0 bases and 4 bases, there was a span of 19 bases. CDR3 amino acids: CASSLGGGWREATEAFF. CDR3 bases: TGTGCCAGCAGCTTGGGAGGAGGGTGGAGGGAGGCCACTGAAGCTTTCTTT.

The J gene is TRBJ2-7, the V gene TRBV5-1, with 7 bases lining up with TRBD1. CDR1 is SGHRS and CDR2 is YFSETQ in the germline V gene. This CDR3 contains 15 residues. Trimming cost V 3 bases and J 1 base; bases outside gene matches: 7. The CDR3 DNA reads as TGCGCCAGCAGCTCCACCGGGACAGCTTCCTACGAGCAGTACTTC. This codes for CASSSTGTASYEQYF.

V and J are TRBV6-5 and TRBJ2-5; 10 nucleotides align to TRBD1. Germline V gene lookup returns CDR1 MNHEY and CDR2 SVGAGI. This CDR3 has 15 residues. V lost 6 bases and J lost 3; bases outside the gene matches: 7. The CDR3, as DNA: TGTGCCAGCAGACCCCACGGGACAGGGGAAGAGACCCAGTACTTC. It translates to CASRPHGTGEETQYF.

This clone has just a few counts. This chain links TRBV6-5 with TRBJ1-2; tentatively, D is TRBD1 (6 bases). CDR1 and CDR2 from the germline V gene are MNHEY and SVGAGI. V was clipped by 0 bases and J by 8 bases, with 16 bases between them. The CDR3 consists of 15 residues. The CDR3 region is CASSYSRTAASGYTF. The CDR3 nucleotides read TGTGCCAGCAGTTACTCCAGGACAGCCGCCTCGGGCTACACCTTC.

CDR3 sequence reads: CASSLDPSYGYTF. CDR3 nucleotides: TGTGCCAGCAGCTTGGATCCATCCTATGGCTACACCTTC. The chain has TRBV5-6 and TRBJ1-2; D remains unclear. The CDR3 has 13 amino acids. CDR1 and CDR2 (germline): SGHDT, YYEEEE. Trimming cost V 0 bases and J 4 bases, with 7 bases left between them.

This clone turned up a few times. The chain combines TRBV23-1 with TRBJ2-2; perhaps TRBD2 as D (6 bases). TRBV23-1 is filed as an ORF, its function uncertain. The V end was cut by 0 bases, the J end by 7 bases, with 15 bases between. The CDR3 is 16 residues long. This CDR3 reads CASSQSVPSECGELFF. The CDR3 nucleotides are TGCGCCAGCAGTCAATCTGTTCCTAGCGAATGCGGGGAGCTGTTTTTT.

The chain couples TRBV4-1 to TRBJ2-5; 7 bases map to TRBD1. V lost 3 bases, J lost 5 bases, and 9 bases stayed unmatched. The germline CDR1 and CDR2 sequences are MGHRA and YSYEKL. The CDR3 covers 15 residues. DNA of the CDR3: TGCGCCAGCAGCCAGGCACCTGGACAGGCGGAGACCCAGTACTTC. Amino acids: CASSQAPGQAETQYF.

The rearrangement uses TRBV15 and TRBJ2-6; D gene uncertain. The CDR3 spans 18 residues. The V end lost 0 bases, the J end lost 0 bases, and 12 bases lay between the germline ends. In germline, CDR1 is LNHNV, CDR2 YYDKDF (reference sequence). Here the CDR3 DNA reads TGTGCCACCAGCAGAGATCCGACTGCGAACTCTGGGGCCAACGTCCTGACTTTC. This translates into CATSRDPTANSGANVLTF.

The V call is TRBV9, the J call TRBJ1-2, with D unresolved. CDR1 SGDLS and CDR2 YYNGEE come from the germline V gene. Between the trimmed V and J ends, which lost 3 bases and 1 base, there was a span of 10 bases. The CDR3 runs to 14 residues. The CDR3: CASSDGSRNYGYTF. Here the CDR3 DNA reads TGTGCCAGCAGCGACGGGTCCCGTAACTATGGCTACACCTTC.

This clone has just a few counts. J is TRBJ2-5 and V is TRBV7-3; 9 bases fit TRBD1. The V and J ends lost 5 bases and 7 bases, in that order; junction bases with no gene match: 11. Germline-derived CDR1 and CDR2 are SGHTA and FQGTGA. CDR3 length: 15 amino acids. CDR3 loop: CASSPDRGSSRTQYF. The DNA for the CDR3 is TGTGCCAGCAGCCCGGACAGGGGCAGTAGTCGGACCCAGTACTTC. Based on the CDR3 plus reference TRBV7-3 and TRBJ2-5, the full variable domain is GAGVSQTPSNKVTEKGKYVELRCDPISGHTALYWYRQSLGQGPEFLIYFQGTGAADDSGLPNDRFFAVRPEGSVSTLKIQRTERGDSAVYLCASSPDRGSSRTQYFGPGTRLLVL.

The chain employs TRBV28 and TRBJ1-2; D may be TRBD1 (6 bases). Trimming took off 3 bases at V and 4 bases at J, with 9 bases between the two ends. The germline V gene encodes CDR1 MDHEN and CDR2 SYDVKM. This CDR3 has 13 residues. The CDR3 DNA reads TGTGCCAGCAGTTTGGGGGGGCTCTATGGCTACACCTTC. Amino acids: CASSLGGLYGYTF.

The V call is TRBV28, the J call TRBJ1-5, with D perhaps matching TRBD1 (6 bases). The ends were cut back, 11 bases at V and 6 bases at J, with 20 bases in the middle. This CDR3 is built from 14 residues. Germline V gene data show CDR1 as MDHEN and CDR2 as SYDVKM. The CDR3 protein is CASNRDERSQPQHF. The CDR3 DNA follows: TGTGCCTCGAACAGGGACGAGAGGAGTCAGCCCCAGCATTTT.

This chain uses TRBV29-1 with TRBJ2-3; D may be TRBD2 (6 bases). Germline-derived CDR1 and CDR2 are SQVTM and ANQGSEA. CDR3 size: 14 residues. For the CDR3, the DNA is TGCAGTTACGGGGTGGGGACTAGCACAGATACGCAGTATTTT. Translated, it gives CSYGVGTSTDTQYF.

The chain joins TRBV28 to TRBJ2-5; TRBD2 aligns across 11 bases. The V gene end was trimmed by 2 bases and the J gene end by 5 bases; junction bases not matched to a gene: 10. Per germline, CDR1 MDHEN and CDR2 SYDVKM. This CDR3 region has 17 residues. The CDR3 region has the DNA TGTGCCAGCAGTTTAAGTAGTAGCGGGGGGGCCCGGGAGACCCAGTACTTC. Its protein product is CASSLSSSGGARETQYF.